The 21 T cell receptor beta chains reported below all come from one sample, sequenced in a study of human T cells and chemical hapten exposure. Regarding time point: patch test 2, 6 weeks after DPC sensitization. Noted treatment: therapeutic diphenylcyclopropenone sensitization with weekly scalp DPC. One entry per CDR3 protein results from TCRdb running MiXCR on the RACE reads. The table includes tens of thousands of distinct CDR3 sequences, 7.5% to 10% detected once. The source was whole blood, collected in connection with sensitization to the hapten diphenylcyclopropenone (DPC). The receptors shown here come from a woman between 50 and 59 years old with alopecia areata. Some clones in this sample may be carry-over from other donors' samples.

This clonotype was counted at least ten times. This sequence joins TRBV12-3 or TRBV12-4 and TRBJ1-2, with TRBD1 as a possible D gene (6 bases). The CDR3 contains 13 residues. V lost 5 bases and J 2 bases, leaving 9 bases between the germline ends. The CDR3 sequence is CASSKGENYGYTF. CDR3 sequence (DNA): TGTGCCAGCAGTAAGGGGGAGAACTATGGCTACACCTTC.

This clonotype was seen repeatedly, ten times or more. The V and J genes are TRBV20-1 and TRBJ2-1; 10 bases map to TRBD1. From germline, CDR1 is DFQATT and CDR2 SNEGSKA (reference sequence). The CDR3 runs to 16 residues. J lost 3 bases, V lost 6 bases, and 11 bases had no gene match. This chain's CDR3 is CSAPNPTGGFYNEQFF. CDR3 DNA: TGCAGTGCCCCCAATCCGACAGGGGGCTTCTACAATGAGCAGTTCTTC.

This clonotype has just one count. The chain carries TRBV28 and TRBJ1-2; D not resolved. The CDR3 loop spans 15 amino acids. Germline loops: CDR1 MDHEN, CDR2 SYDVKM. V gave up 7 bases and J gave up 0 bases, with 15 bases separating them. The CDR3 here is CASTSPASPNYGYTF. The CDR3 DNA sequence: TGTGCCAGCACCTCACCAGCGTCTCCTAACTATGGCTACACCTTC.

The chain is built from TRBV5-1 and TRBJ1-4; D unclear. The CDR3 sequence is 13 residues long. Germline-derived CDR1 and CDR2 are SGHRS and YFSETQ. Trimming pared 4 bases from V and 8 bases from J, leaving 12 bases between. The CDR3 reads CASSLITAEKLFF. The CDR3 nucleotides read TGCGCCAGCAGCCTTATTACCGCAGAAAAACTGTTTTTT.

This clonotype was picked up many times. V usage is TRBV3-1 and J usage is TRBJ1-4; D ambiguous. Germline CDR1 reads LGHDT; CDR2 reads YNNKEL (reference sequence). The CDR3 has 12 residues. V shed 4 bases and J shed 8 bases, with 8 bases lying between them. This chain's CDR3 is CASSRAVEKLFF. The CDR3 nucleotides read TGTGCCAGCAGCCGGGCGGTGGAAAAACTGTTTTTT.

In this sample, this clonotype turned up many times. The chain couples TRBV9 to TRBJ2-1; D perhaps matches TRBD2 (6 bases). This CDR3 is 13 amino acids long. The ends were cut back, 0 bases at V and 14 bases at J, with 15 bases in the middle. Germline CDR1 and CDR2: SGDLS and YYNGEE. Here the CDR3 reads CASSVAGLSREFF. The CDR3 nucleotides read TGTGCCAGCAGCGTAGCGGGACTTTCGAGGGAGTTCTTC.

The sample holds a few counts of this clonotype. The chain employs TRBV28 and TRBJ2-5, with TRBD2 as a possible D gene (5 bases). The germline gives CDR1 MDHEN, CDR2 SYDVKM. The CDR3 is made up of 11 amino acids. V was clipped by 11 bases and J by 5 bases, with 12 bases between them. The CDR3 sequence: CAHGSGETQYF. CDR3 DNA sequence: TGTGCCCACGGGTCGGGGGAGACCCAGTACTTC.

This chain connects TRBV9 to TRBJ2-1; possibly TRBD1 or TRBD2 for D (5 bases each). Germline V lookup: CDR1 SGDLS, CDR2 YYNGEE. The CDR3 has 13 amino acids. Trimming removed 5 bases at V and 8 bases at J, with 14 bases between. CDR3 nucleotides: TGTGCCAGCAGTCGAGGGCAACAGGATGAGCAGTTCTTC. Encoded protein: CASSRGQQDEQFF.

This clonotype was observed a handful of times. J is TRBJ1-2 and V is TRBV18, with 10 bases aligning to TRBD1. After removal of 6 bases from V and 4 bases from J, the junction contained 8 bases not matched to a gene. CDR1 KGHSH and CDR2 LQKENI come from the germline V gene. This CDR3 contains 15 residues. The CDR3 region has the DNA TGTGCCAGCTCTCCTGTGACAGGGGGCGCCTATGGCTACACCTTC. Translation gives CASSPVTGGAYGYTF.

This clonotype showed up many times. The chain combines TRBV11-1 with TRBJ2-1; 12 bases map to TRBD1. The V segment lost 1 base and the J segment 3 bases; nucleotides outside the gene matches: 4. The CDR3 is made up of 17 amino acids. Germline CDR1 and CDR2: SGHAT and FQDESV (reference sequence). The CDR3 DNA sequence: TGTGCCAGCAGCTTAGGGGGACAGGGGGCAGTCTACAATGAGCAGTTCTTC. This translates into CASSLGGQGAVYNEQFF.

V and J are TRBV6-1 and TRBJ1-4, with TRBD1 matching over 10 bases. Germline-derived CDR1 and CDR2 are MNHNS and SASEGT. J lost 8 bases, V lost 4 bases, and 7 bases had no gene match. The CDR3 consists of 15 residues. The CDR3 loop reads CASSGLTGGEEKLFF. CDR3 nucleotides: TGTGCCAGCAGTGGATTGACAGGGGGCGAGGAAAAACTGTTTTTT.

The sample holds a few counts of this clonotype. This chain joins TRBV6-2 or TRBV6-3 and TRBJ2-1; 7 nucleotides match TRBD2. Losses at the gene ends were 3 bases for V and 6 bases for J; bases not matched to a gene: 5. The germline gives CDR1 MNHEY, CDR2 SVGEGT. CDR3 length: 14 residues. The DNA for the CDR3 is TGTGCCAGCAGTTATCTAGCGGTCGGCAATGAGCAGTTCTTC. This translates into CASSYLAVGNEQFF.

This clonotype occurred many times. The chain links TRBV29-1 to TRBJ1-1; D unclear. Germline V gene data show CDR1 as SQVTM and CDR2 as ANQGSEA. V lost 3 bases and J 4 bases, leaving 9 bases between the germline ends. This CDR3 region has 12 residues. For the CDR3, the DNA is TGCAGCGTTGACCGGGTTATCACTGAAGCTTTCTTT. It encodes CSVDRVITEAFF.

This clonotype occurred a few times. The V gene is TRBV5-4, the J gene TRBJ1-5, with D possibly TRBD1 on 5 matching bases. In germline, CDR1 is SGHNT, CDR2 YYREEE (reference sequence). Trimming stripped 9 bases from V and 8 bases from J, with 12 bases between. This CDR3 is built from 11 residues. The CDR3 coding sequence is TGTGCCACCAAGGGGATGGAGCCCCAGCATTTT. Protein sequence: CATKGMEPQHF.

The gene calls are TRBV7-2 and TRBJ2-1, with TRBD2 identical over 7 bases. CDR1 is SGHTA, CDR2 FQGNSA, per germline. V dropped 2 bases and J dropped 6; count of bases not matched to a gene: 1. CDR3 length equals 13 residues. The CDR3 spells CASSLRTSNEQFF. The CDR3 DNA follows: TGTGCCAGCAGCTTAAGGACTAGCAATGAGCAGTTCTTC.

The V and J genes are TRBV7-2 and TRBJ2-3; perhaps TRBD2 as D (6 bases). Germline CDR1 and CDR2: SGHTA and FQGNSA. The CDR3 is 13 amino acids. Trimming removed 4 bases from V and 3 bases from J, with 8 bases in between. CDR3 region: CASSWTNTDTQYF. The CDR3 DNA is TGTGCCAGCAGCTGGACTAATACAGATACGCAGTATTTT.

This clonotype was seen repeatedly, ten times or more. The chain carries TRBV20-1 and TRBJ2-7; D might be TRBD1 (6 bases). V dropped 5 bases and J dropped 3 bases, with 17 bases sitting between them. Per germline, CDR1 DFQATT and CDR2 SNEGSKA (reference sequence). This CDR3 has 14 amino acids. As DNA, the CDR3 is TGCAGTGCTCCTCGACAGGCCATGGGCTACGAGCAGTACTTC. Translation: CSAPRQAMGYEQYF.

The chain carries TRBV4-3 and TRBJ2-1; perhaps D is TRBD1 or TRBD2 (6 bases each). The CDR3 length is 15 residues. The V and J ends lost 0 bases and 7 bases respectively, with 13 bases between them. The V gene's germline CDR1 is LGHNA and CDR2 YSLEER. CDR3 residues: CASSQEGAGTNEQFF. The CDR3 DNA sequence: TGCGCCAGCAGCCAAGAGGGGGCAGGGACTAATGAGCAGTTCTTC.

A few counts support this clonotype. The chain recombines TRBV5-5 with TRBJ1-5; D is uncertain. The CDR3 is made up of 14 amino acids. With 2 bases removed from V and 3 bases from J, the gap between germline ends came to 9 bases. Per germline, CDR1 SGHKS and CDR2 YYEKEE (reference sequence). The CDR3 sequence: CASSFDWNNQPQHF. The CDR3 coding sequence is TGTGCCAGCAGCTTCGATTGGAACAATCAGCCCCAGCATTTT. Filled out from reference TRBV5-5 and TRBJ1-5, the complete variable domain reads DAGVTQSPTHLIKTRGQQVTLRCSPISGHKSVSWYQQVLGQGPQFIFQYYEKEERGRGNFPDRFSARQFPNYSSELNVNALLLGDSALYLCASSFDWNNQPQHFGDGTRLSIL.

This clonotype was counted only a few times. The chain couples TRBV20-1 to TRBJ1-2; D not resolved. V lost 6 bases and J lost 6, with 17 bases in between. Germline V CDR1 and CDR2: DFQATT, SNEGSKA (reference sequence). The CDR3 has 13 amino acids. The CDR3 region has the DNA TGCAGTGCCTCGTGGGCCCTAGCCGATGGCTACACCTTC. It encodes CSASWALADGYTF.

This chain joins TRBV28 and TRBJ2-3, with TRBD2 matching over 14 bases. Germline V gene data show CDR1 as MDHEN and CDR2 as SYDVKM. The CDR3 contains 18 residues. J gave up 6 bases and V 7 bases, and 15 bases lay outside the gene matches. CDR3 sequence reads: CASNPRGGLAGVSDTQYF. As DNA, the CDR3 is TGTGCCAGCAACCCTCGTGGGGGACTAGCGGGGGTTAGCGATACGCAGTATTTT.